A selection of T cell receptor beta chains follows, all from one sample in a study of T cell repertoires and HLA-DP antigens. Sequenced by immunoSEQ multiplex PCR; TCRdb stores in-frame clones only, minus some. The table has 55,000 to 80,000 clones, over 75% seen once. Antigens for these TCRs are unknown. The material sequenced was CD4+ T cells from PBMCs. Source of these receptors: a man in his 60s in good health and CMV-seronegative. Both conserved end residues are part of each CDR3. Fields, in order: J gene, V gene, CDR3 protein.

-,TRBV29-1,CSVARNRDEQYF
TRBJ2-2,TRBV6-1,CASSAVSVITGELFF
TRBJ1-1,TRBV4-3,CASSRATGNTEAFF
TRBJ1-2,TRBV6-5,CASTMTGSGYTF
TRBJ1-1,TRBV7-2,CASSLGPGRVTEAFF
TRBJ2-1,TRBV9,CASSSRTASVEQFF
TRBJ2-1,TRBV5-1,CASSLEGVGGRNEQFF
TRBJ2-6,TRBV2,CASSEAGSGANVLTF
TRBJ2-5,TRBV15,CATSRAGPQETQYF
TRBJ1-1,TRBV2,CASSVGNTEAFF
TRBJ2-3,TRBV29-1,CSTTTPGLLTDTQYF
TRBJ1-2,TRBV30,CAWSVQRGGNYGYTF
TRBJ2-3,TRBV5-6,CASSRDRPYSSTDTQYF
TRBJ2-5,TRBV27,CASSFGGRGVGTQYF
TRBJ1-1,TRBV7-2,CASSVEPGVHTEAFF
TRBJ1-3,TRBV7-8,CASSLSVTGNTIYF
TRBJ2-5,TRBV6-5,CASRKRGGDQTQYF
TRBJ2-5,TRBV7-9,CASSLFAGGSETQYF
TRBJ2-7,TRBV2,CASSPRGTSGRQYF
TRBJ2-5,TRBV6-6,CASSSSVGGETQYF
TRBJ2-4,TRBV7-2,CASSLARLAGGIQYF
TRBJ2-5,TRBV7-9,CASSPDRDQETQYF
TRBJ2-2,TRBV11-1,CASSLQTSGSGGELFF
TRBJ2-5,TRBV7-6,CASSFFSWTGQETQYF
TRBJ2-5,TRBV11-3,CASSSSGPLGTQYF
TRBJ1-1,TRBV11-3,CASSLYRETEAFF
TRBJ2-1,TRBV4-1,CASSQVSLAAGGGNEQFF
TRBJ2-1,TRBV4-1,CASSQERMGAGYNEQFF
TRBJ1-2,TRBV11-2,CASSRDRVSGGYTF
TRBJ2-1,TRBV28,CASSLTRDRGLTNEQFF
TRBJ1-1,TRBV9,CASSVVQSNTEAFF
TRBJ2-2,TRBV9,CASSVAPGGGLFF
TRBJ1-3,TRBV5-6,CASSFISGRGYAGNTIYF
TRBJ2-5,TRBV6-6,CASSHVSETQYF
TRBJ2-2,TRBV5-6,CASSLDIGTTGELFF
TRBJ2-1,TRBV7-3,CASSSGTSGRNEQFF
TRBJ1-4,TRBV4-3,CASSQALDWRSEKLFF
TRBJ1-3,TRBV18,CASSPEQSSGNTIYF
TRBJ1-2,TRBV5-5,CASSWDRPNYGYTF
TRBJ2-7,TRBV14,CASSQGWGTYEQYF
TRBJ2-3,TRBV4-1,CASSQAGHPTDTQYF
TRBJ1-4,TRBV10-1,CASSESMNGKLFF
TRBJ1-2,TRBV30,CAWADSLYGYTF
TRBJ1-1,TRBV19,CASSPGPGGMNTEAFF
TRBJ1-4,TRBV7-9,CASSLAGQINEKLFF
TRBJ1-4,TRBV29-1,CSVDGPNEKLFF
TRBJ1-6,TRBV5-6,CASSHGAGGFNSPLHF
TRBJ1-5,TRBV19,CASSIDHGLRGQPQHF
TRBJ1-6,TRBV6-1,CASSEERTGGDLYSPLHF
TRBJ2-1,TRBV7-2,CASSEVGGLYNEQFF
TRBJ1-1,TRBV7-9,CASSLAPPENTEAFF
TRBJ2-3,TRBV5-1,CASSSLATDTQYF
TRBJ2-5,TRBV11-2,CASSLEARGTSGRLETQYF
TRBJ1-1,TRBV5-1,CASSTTGGNTEAFF
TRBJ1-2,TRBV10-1,CASSEVGNGVNYGYTF
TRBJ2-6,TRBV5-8,CASSLAASGANVLTF
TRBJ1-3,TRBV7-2,CASKDRNSGNTIYF
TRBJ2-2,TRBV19,CASSISGADTGELFF
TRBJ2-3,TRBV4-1,CASSLSGTSGFTDTQYF
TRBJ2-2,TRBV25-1,CASSLTGYTGELFF